The clone carrying this T cell receptor beta chain appeared once. The entry originates in a study of OX40 agonist ivuxolimab in advanced cancers. Profiling relied on immunoSEQ multiplex PCR, and the TCRdb table lists in-frame clones only, not all of them. Here the sample spans around 94,000 clones, under 95% being singletons. Germline-derived CDR1 and CDR2 are MNHNY and SVGAGI (reference sequence). V was shortened by 7 bases and J by 2 bases, with 3 bases between the two germline ends. CDR3 size: 11 residues. This sequence joins TRBV6-6 and TRBJ1-3; D not certain. The sequence was collected from an adult with an advanced solid tumor such as melanoma, head and neck, liver or kidney cancer. Sequencing was performed on CD4+ or CD8+ T cells sorted from blood, taken in a trial of the OX40 agonist ivuxolimab. DNA of the CDR3: TGTGCCAGCACTACTGGAAACACCATATATTTT. Translated, it gives CASTTGNTIYF.